This record concerns one TCR beta chain sequence. This sample was included in a study of blood T cell repertoires in COVID-19. Whole-study context: From the United States, Italy and Spain came samples of acute and convalescent COVID-19. PBMCs, B-cell-depleted T cells, or T cells provided the cDNA or gDNA that made up the material.

CDR1 and CDR2 from the germline V gene are SGDLS and YYNGEE. CDR3 length: 18 amino acids. V lost 0 bases and J lost 4; bases outside the gene matches: 13. How the authors handled the data: Using reference gene primer amplification, nucleated cell counts were estimated. Sequencing was performed with immunoSEQ multiplex PCR; in TCRdb, only in-frame clones are kept and a portion is missing. V and J calls and clone size come straight from that table; D and trimming were deduced from the DNA. The table lists approximately 300,000 clones, roughly 84% of them singletons. Sequencing was performed on peripheral blood. The sequence was collected from a man aged 50-60 years with active or convalescent COVID-19. The chain is built from TRBV9 and TRBJ2-7; 10 bases fit TRBD1. The CDR3 spells CASSVVGRDRGIVYEQYF. In nucleotides, the CDR3 is TGTGCCAGCAGCGTAGTGGGAAGGGACAGGGGTATAGTTTACGAGCAGTACTTC.